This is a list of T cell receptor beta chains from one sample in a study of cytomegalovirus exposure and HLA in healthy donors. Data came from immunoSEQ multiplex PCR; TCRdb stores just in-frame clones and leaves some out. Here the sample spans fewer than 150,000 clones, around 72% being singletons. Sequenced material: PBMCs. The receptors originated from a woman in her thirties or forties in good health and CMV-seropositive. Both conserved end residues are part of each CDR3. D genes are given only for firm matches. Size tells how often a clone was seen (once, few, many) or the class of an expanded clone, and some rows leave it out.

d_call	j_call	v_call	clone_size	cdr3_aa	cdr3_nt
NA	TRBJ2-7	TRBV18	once	CASFPDGGSAEQYF	TGTGCCAGCTTTCCGGACGGAGGCTCCGCCGAGCAGTACTTC
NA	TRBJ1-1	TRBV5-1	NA	CASSLVFPDGSAEAFF	TGCGCCAGCAGCTTGGTTTTCCCGGACGGGAGCGCTGAAGCTTTCTTT
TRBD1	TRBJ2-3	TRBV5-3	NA	CARSLDTTGAVTDTQYF	TGTGCCAGAAGCTTGGACACCACAGGGGCGGTCACAGATACGCAGTATTTT
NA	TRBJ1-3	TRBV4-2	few	CASSQEGARGNTIYF	TGTGCCAGCAGCCAAGAAGGGGCCAGGGGAAACACCATATATTTT
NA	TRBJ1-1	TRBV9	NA	CASSVDSRRMNTEAFF	TGTGCCAGCAGCGTAGATTCCAGAAGAATGAACACTGAAGCTTTCTTT
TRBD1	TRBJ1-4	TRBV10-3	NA	CAISPDRGEKLFF	TGTGCCATCAGTCCGGACAGGGGGGAAAAACTGTTTTTT
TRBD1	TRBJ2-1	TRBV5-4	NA	CASRDRGFNEQFF	TGTGCCAGTCGGGACAGGGGGTTCAATGAGCAGTTCTTC
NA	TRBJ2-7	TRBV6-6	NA	CASSYPVGRDSYEQYF	TGTGCCAGCAGTTACCCCGTGGGCAGGGACTCCTACGAGCAGTACTTC
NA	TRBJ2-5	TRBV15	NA	CATSRNRRGETQYF	TGTGCCACCAGCAGGAACCGGAGGGGAGAGACCCAGTACTTC
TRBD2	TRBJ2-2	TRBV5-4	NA	CASSPVLAGGRSVGELFF	TGTGCCAGCAGTCCCGTCCTAGCGGGGGGGCGAAGCGTCGGGGAGCTGTTTTTT
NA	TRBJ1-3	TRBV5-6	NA	CASSLAKRVSGNTIYF	TGTGCCAGCAGCTTGGCCAAGAGGGTCTCTGGAAACACCATATATTTT
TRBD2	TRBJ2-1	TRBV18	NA	CASSTGGGLKNEQFF	TGTGCCAGCTCTACGGGCGGGGGGCTGAAAAATGAGCAGTTCTTC
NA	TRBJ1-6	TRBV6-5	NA	CASSPTGISPLHF	TGTGCCAGCAGCCCTACAGGGATTTCACCCCTCCACTTT
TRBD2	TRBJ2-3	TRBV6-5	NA	CASKGLAGTDTQYF	TGTGCCAGCAAAGGACTAGCGGGCACAGATACGCAGTATTTT
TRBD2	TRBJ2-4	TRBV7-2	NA	CASSSSGVENIQYF	TGTGCCAGCAGCTCTAGCGGGGTCGAAAACATTCAGTACTTC
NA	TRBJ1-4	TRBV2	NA	CASINRATNEKLFF	TGTGCCAGCATTAACAGGGCAACTAATGAAAAACTGTTTTTT
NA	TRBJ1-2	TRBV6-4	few	CASSDSIGSQDYGYTF	TGTGCCAGCAGTGACTCGATCGGCTCACAGGACTATGGCTACACCTTC
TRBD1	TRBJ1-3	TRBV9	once	CASNRQGATGNTIYF	TGTGCCAGCAATAGACAGGGGGCGACTGGAAACACCATATATTTT
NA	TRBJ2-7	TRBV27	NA	CASSLPNQGWDEQYF	TGTGCCAGCAGTCTTCCCAACCAGGGATGGGACGAGCAGTACTTC
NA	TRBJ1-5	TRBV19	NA	CASSISGQPQHF	TGTGCCAGTAGTATATCGGGTCAGCCCCAGCATTTT
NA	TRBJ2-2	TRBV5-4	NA	CASSLGWGTNTGELFF	TGTGCCAGCAGCCTAGGGTGGGGGACAAACACCGGGGAGCTGTTTTTT
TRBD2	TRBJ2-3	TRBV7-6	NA	CASSQGLAGGTDTQYF	TGTGCCAGCAGCCAGGGACTAGCGGGGGGGACAGATACGCAGTATTTT
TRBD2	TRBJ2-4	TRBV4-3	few	CASSQETSGGAGNIQYF	TGCGCCAGCAGCCAAGAAACTAGCGGGGGGGCCGGCAACATTCAGTACTTC
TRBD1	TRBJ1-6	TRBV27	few	CASSSTGGNSPLHF	TGTGCCAGCAGTTCGACAGGGGGTAATTCACCCCTCCACTTT
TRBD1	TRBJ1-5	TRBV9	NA	CASSTTGSYQPQHF	TGTGCCAGCAGCACGACAGGGTCCTATCAGCCCCAGCATTTT
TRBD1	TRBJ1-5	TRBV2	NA	CASRQDRGQGQPQHF	TGTGCCAGCAGGCAAGACAGGGGGCAAGGCCAGCCCCAGCATTTT
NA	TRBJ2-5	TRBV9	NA	CASSVGPGRETQYF	TGTGCCAGCAGCGTTGGGCCCGGCCGGGAGACCCAGTACTTC
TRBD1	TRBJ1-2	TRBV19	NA	CASSQTGLVGYTF	TGTGCCAGTAGTCAGACAGGGTTGGTTGGCTACACCTTC
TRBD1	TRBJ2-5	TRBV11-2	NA	CASSLNPGTGGQETQYF	TGTGCCAGCAGCTTAAATCCAGGGACAGGGGGCCAAGAGACCCAGTACTTC
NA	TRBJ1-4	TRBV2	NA	CASRATRQSFNEKLFF	TGTGCCAGCAGAGCTACCCGACAGAGTTTTAATGAAAAACTGTTTTTT
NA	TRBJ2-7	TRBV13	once	CASSFTAGEQYF	TGTGCCAGCAGCTTCACAGCAGGGGAGCAGTACTTC
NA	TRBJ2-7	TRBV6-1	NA	CASSGQTVTPYEQYF	TGTGCCAGCAGTGGGCAGACAGTGACCCCCTACGAGCAGTACTTC
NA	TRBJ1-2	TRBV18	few	CASSPTGYGYTF	TGTGCCAGCTCCCCAACGGGTTATGGCTACACCTTC
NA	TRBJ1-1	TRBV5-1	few	CASSLAGNTEAFF	TGCGCCAGCAGCTTGGCAGGGAACACTGAAGCTTTCTTT